This is a list of T cell receptor beta chains from one sample in a study of cytomegalovirus exposure and HLA in healthy donors. Only in-frame clones appear in the TCRdb table, and some are missing; sequencing was by immunoSEQ multiplex PCR. This sample has about 140,000 clones, with roughly 90% found just once. The sample consisted of PBMCs. These receptor sequences come from a woman between 35 and 50 years old in good health and CMV-seronegative. Both conserved end residues are trimmed from each CDR3. A D gene is named only where the DNA matches it firmly.

d_call v_call cdr3_aa
TRBD2 TRBV5-1 ASSLGGRSDGELF
TRBD2 TRBV5-8 ASSGTSINTGELF
TRBD1 TRBV6-6 ASWDSGGDEKLF
TRBD1 TRBV7-6 ASSSSGRGRTVANTGELF
TRBD1 TRBV11-2 ASSNRDRRVQY
TRBD1 TRBV29-1 SGKTGFEKLF
- TRBV30 AWDVTGEGGETQY
TRBD2 TRBV2 ASRRASGDTGELF
TRBD2 TRBV2 ASIFYTGGAYEQY
TRBD1 TRBV29-1 SAATGLNTEAF